These T cell receptor beta chains were read from a single sample in a study of type 1 and type 2 diabetes patients. TCRdb analysed the multiplex PCR reads with MiXCR anew, one entry per CDR3 protein. The sample lists fewer than 300,000 distinct CDR3 sequences; 40% to 50% were seen once. The source material was peripheral blood mononuclear cells (PBMCs). The receptors here all came from a man aged 18 to 30 with type 2 diabetes. Both conserved end residues are trimmed from each CDR3. D genes are given only for firm matches. For some rows the clone size is stated as once, few or many, or as a class when expanded; others skip it.

>NA|TRBV5-1|NA
ASSLNSGTREQY
>few|TRBV14|NA
ASSQYRSTDTQY
>few|TRBV20-1|TRBD2
SAREGLAVQETQY
>NA|TRBV6-6|NA
ASSPGGGDYGYT
>NA|TRBV27|NA
ASSNYNEQF
>once|TRBV28|TRBD1
AITGGGSNQPQH
>NA|TRBV6-5|TRBD2
ASSLLAGPGNSYNEQF
>NA|TRBV30|NA
AWSLGGNQPQH
>few|TRBV13|NA
ASSLVHSYEQY
>NA|TRBV2|TRBD2
ASRGTSGVETQY
>NA|TRBV2|TRBD1
ASSAPGQSIGDQPQH
>NA|TRBV29-1|TRBD2
SVGDLRGGGGAGELF
>few|TRBV11-2|NA
ASRSTGTHTGELF
>NA|TRBV7-3|NA
ASSLAAINIQY
>NA|TRBV7-3|TRBD2
ASSVGLWTSGTDTQY
>NA|TRBV7-6|NA
ASSLAFFLRQRLRWNTEAF
>NA|TRBV7-2|TRBD1
ASRGQGALTDTQY
>few|TRBV5-1|NA
ASSPSGESEAF
>NA|TRBV27|NA
ASSLPAGLGPLH
>NA|TRBV6-6|TRBD2
AISSASGSWDTGELF
>NA|TRBV2|NA
ASTRTASSYEQY
>few|TRBV30|TRBD1
AWSEGQGGSPLH
>NA|TRBV5-1|TRBD1
ASSHGTGNAYGYT
>few|TRBV7-8|NA
ASSLELNNEQF
>NA|TRBV6-6|TRBD2
ASSYSKQRELYNEQF
>few|TRBV5-1|NA
ASSPLGHNEKLF
>few|TRBV15|NA
ATSSGSGFTDTQY
>NA|TRBV10-3|TRBD1
AIYRGTLDYGYT
>NA|TRBV10-1|TRBD1
ASRSDRASSEAF
>NA|TRBV20-1|TRBD1
SARDPGQGAYETQY
>few|TRBV24-1|NA
ATSDPERGTEAF
>NA|TRBV10-3|NA
ASSELGRLNYGYT
>few|TRBV6-4|TRBD1
AAQPSTGPVEQY
>NA|TRBV28|NA
ASSMVGDLNYGYT
>NA|TRBV12-3/TRBV12-4|NA
ASREAQGRQPQH
>NA|TRBV28|NA
ASTTSSGANVLT
>few|TRBV27|NA
ASREYQETQY
>once|TRBV7-2|NA
ASSLGSGGGQPQH
>NA|TRBV10-2|NA
ASSEYRTYEQY
>few|TRBV29-1|TRBD1
SVDDRGSQY
>few|TRBV11-2|NA
ASSLGLASGEQF
>NA|TRBV7-3|TRBD2
ASSLYVGGPYEQY
>NA|TRBV7-3|NA
ASSSTVEGGTQY